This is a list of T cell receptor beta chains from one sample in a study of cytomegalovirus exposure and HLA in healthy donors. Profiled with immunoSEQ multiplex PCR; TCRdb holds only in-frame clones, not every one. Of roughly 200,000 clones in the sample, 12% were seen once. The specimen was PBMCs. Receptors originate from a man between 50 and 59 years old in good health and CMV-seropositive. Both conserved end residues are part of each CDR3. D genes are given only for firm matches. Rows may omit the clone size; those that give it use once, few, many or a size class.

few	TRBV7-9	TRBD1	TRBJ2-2	TGTGCCAGCAGCCTCGGGACAGGGGCGAACACCGGGGAGCTGTTTTTT	CASSLGTGANTGELFF
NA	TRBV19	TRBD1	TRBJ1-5	TGTGCCAGTACCCGGACAGGGGACAGCCAGCCCCAGCATTTT	CASTRTGDSQPQHF
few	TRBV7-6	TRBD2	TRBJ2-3	TGTGCCAGCAGCCTTAGCGGGGGCAAGACAGATACGCAGTATTTT	CASSLSGGKTDTQYF
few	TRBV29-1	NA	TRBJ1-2	TGCAGCGTCCTACGGGATGGCTACACCTTC	CSVLRDGYTF
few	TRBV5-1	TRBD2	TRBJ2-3	TGCGCCAGCAGCTCGGGACTAGCGGGGGGCGGAAGCACAGATACGCAGTATTTT	CASSSGLAGGGSTDTQYF
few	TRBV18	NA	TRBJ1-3	TGTGCCACCACGGGCCAGGGATTGGTTGGCACCATATATTTT	CATTGQGLVGTIYF
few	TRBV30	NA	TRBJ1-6	TGTGCCTGGAGCCGAAGGGGGGGAGAAAATTCACCCCTCCACTTT	CAWSRRGGENSPLHF
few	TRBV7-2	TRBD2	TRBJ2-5	TGTGCCAGCAGCTTCACTAGCGGGGTCGGGACCCAGTACTTC	CASSFTSGVGTQYF
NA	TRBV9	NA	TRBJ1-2	TGTGCCAGCAGCGTAGCAGGGTATGGCTACACCTTC	CASSVAGYGYTF
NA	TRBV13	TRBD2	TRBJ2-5	TGTGCCAGCAGCTTGGGAACTAGCGGGGGGGAGACCCAGTACTTC	CASSLGTSGGETQYF
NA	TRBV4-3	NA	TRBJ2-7	TGCGCCAGCAGCCAAGGGCGGGGGCCCTACGAGCAGTACTTC	CASSQGRGPYEQYF
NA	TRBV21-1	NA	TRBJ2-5	TGTGCCAGCAGCAAATGGGGACTAGCGGTCCAAGAGACCCAGTACTTC	CASSKWGLAVQETQYF
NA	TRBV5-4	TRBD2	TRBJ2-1	TGTGCCAGCAGCTTGGGGCGGGGGGGCTCCGATGAGCAGTTCTTC	CASSLGRGGSDEQFF
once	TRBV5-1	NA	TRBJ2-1	TGCGCCAGCAGCTCCTCCGGGACGGAGGGCTACAATGAGCAGTTCTTC	CASSSSGTEGYNEQFF
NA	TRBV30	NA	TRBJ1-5	TGTGCCTGGAATTACCAGGGGTCTCAGCCCCAGCATTTT	CAWNYQGSQPQHF
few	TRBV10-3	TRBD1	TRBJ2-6	TGTGCCACCGGGACAGAGTCATCCTCTGGGGCCAACGTCCTGACTTTC	CATGTESSSGANVLTF
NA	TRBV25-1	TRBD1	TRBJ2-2	TGTGCCAGCAGTGGACAGGGGGCGCTCACCGGGGAGCTGTTTTTT	CASSGQGALTGELFF
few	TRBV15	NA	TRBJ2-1	TGTGCCACCAGCAGCTTTCGAACGGTTGAGCAGTTCTTC	CATSSFRTVEQFF
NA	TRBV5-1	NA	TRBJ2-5	TGCGCCAGCAGCTTATCAGGGGAAGAGACCCAGTACTTC	CASSLSGEETQYF
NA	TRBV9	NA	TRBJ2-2	TGTGCCAGCAGCGTAGTGGGAGGGGGAACCGGGGAGCTGTTTTTT	CASSVVGGGTGELFF
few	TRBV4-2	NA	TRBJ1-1	TGTGCCAGCAGCCAAGAGGCGGGTAAGGGCACTGAAGCTTTCTTT	CASSQEAGKGTEAFF
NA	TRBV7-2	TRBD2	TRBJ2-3	TGTGCCAGCAGCCCTCTAGCGGGGGGGCGCGATACGCAGTATTTT	CASSPLAGGRDTQYF
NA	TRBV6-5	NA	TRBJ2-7	TGTGCCAGCAGGCCGACTCGTCGAGGGGGCGAGCAGTACTTC	CASRPTRRGGEQYF
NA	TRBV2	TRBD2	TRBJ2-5	TGTGCCAGCAGCGCGGGGGGGAACCAAGAGACCCAGTACTTC	CASSAGGNQETQYF
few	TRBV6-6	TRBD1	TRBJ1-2	TGTGCCAGCACCCAGGGGGAATCCGGGTATTATGGCTACACCTTC	CASTQGESGYYGYTF
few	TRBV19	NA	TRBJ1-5	TGTGCCAGTAGTATAGAGCCGGGCGGGGGTCAGCCCCAGCATTTT	CASSIEPGGGQPQHF
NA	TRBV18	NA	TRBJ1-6	TGTGCCAGCGCTGAGGAGGTTGGCTGGGAATCACCCCTCCACTTT	CASAEEVGWESPLHF
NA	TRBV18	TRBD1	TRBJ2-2	TGTGCCAGCTTAAGGGGGCGTGAGACCGGGGAGCTGTTTTTT	CASLRGRETGELFF
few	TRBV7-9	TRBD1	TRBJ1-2	TGTGCCAGCAGCTTAGGACAGGGAAACTATGGCTACACCTTC	CASSLGQGNYGYTF
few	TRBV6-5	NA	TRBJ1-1	TGTGCCAGCAGTTACGGGGGACAGAACACTGAAGCTTTCTTT	CASSYGGQNTEAFF
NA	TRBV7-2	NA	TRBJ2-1	TGTGCCAGCAGCCTTCACCTATCCGGGGTAACCTACAATGAGCAGTTCTTC	CASSLHLSGVTYNEQFF
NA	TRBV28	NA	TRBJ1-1	TGTGCCAGCAGTTTGGGGGGGCCGAACACTGAAGCTTTCTTT	CASSLGGPNTEAFF
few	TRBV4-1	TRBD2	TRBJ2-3	TGCGCCAGCAGACGACTAGCGGGGGGGCGGGATACGCAGTATTTT	CASRRLAGGRDTQYF
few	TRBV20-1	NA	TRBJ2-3	TGCAGTGCTGGCCCCGATACGCAGTATTTT	CSAGPDTQYF
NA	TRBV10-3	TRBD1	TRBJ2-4	TGTGCCATCAGTGAGTCGACAGGGAATAGCCCGGACATTCAGTACTTC	CAISESTGNSPDIQYF
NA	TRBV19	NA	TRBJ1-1	TGTGCCAGTAGTTCCCTCTCACAGGGCAGGACTGAAGCTTTCTTT	CASSSLSQGRTEAFF
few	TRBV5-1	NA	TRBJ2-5	TGCGCCAGCAGCTTGGGTCCTAGCGCCGAGACCCAGTACTTC	CASSLGPSAETQYF
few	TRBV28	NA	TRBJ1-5	TGTGCCAGCAGCCCTTTCTTTGCTTGGGGCACCTATAGCAATCAGCCCCAGCATTTT	CASSPFFAWGTYSNQPQHF
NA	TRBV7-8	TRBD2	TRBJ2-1	TGTGCCAGCAGCTTAGGATTTACTAGCGCGAACCGTGAGCAGTTCTTC	CASSLGFTSANREQFF
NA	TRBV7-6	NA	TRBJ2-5	TGTGCCAGCAGCACAACCGGGACAGCGGGTCGAGAGACCCAGTACTTC	CASSTTGTAGRETQYF
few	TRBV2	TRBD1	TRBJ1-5	TGTGCCAGCAGTTCTGGGACAGGGCTAACCAACAATCAGCCCCAGCATTTT	CASSSGTGLTNNQPQHF